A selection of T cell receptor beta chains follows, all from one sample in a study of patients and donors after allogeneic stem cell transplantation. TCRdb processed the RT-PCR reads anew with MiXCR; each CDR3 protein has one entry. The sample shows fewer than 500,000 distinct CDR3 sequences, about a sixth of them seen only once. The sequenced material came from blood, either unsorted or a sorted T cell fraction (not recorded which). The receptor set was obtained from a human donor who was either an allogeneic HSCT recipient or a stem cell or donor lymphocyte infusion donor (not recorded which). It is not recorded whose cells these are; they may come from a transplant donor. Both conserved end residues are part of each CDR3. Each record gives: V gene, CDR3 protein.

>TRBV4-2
CASSRGSGSFSEQFF
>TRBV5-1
CASSLTPRTGAETQYF
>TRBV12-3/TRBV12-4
CASSLRKGAPDTEAFF
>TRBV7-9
CASSRDWISYEQYF
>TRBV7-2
CASSRQLLSGNTIYF
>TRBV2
CASTPNDSSYNEQFF
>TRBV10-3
CAISGTSGGAGEQYF
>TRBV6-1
CASSADGRRIQPQHF
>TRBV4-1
CASSPGTVDTQYF
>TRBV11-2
CASSLVSSGGAALRTGELFF
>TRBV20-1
CSARGGQGAWNEQFF
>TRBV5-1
CASSWTGITGELFF
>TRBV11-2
CASSLRTSGRDSYNEQFF
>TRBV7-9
CASRSPNRVGYTF
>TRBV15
CAISRDGTGGPPQYF
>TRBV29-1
CSVAEAGAAKNIQYF
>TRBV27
CASSEGGVSQETQYF
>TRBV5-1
CASRWTGSSSPLHF
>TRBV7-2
CASSALRVRGQPQHF
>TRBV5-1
CASSLGGSLFTDTQYF
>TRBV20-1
CSARERNEKLFF
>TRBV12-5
CASGSRMRVYNEQFF
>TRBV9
CASSVEGDGIDTQYF
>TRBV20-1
CSARGGLGNSPLHF
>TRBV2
CASSKQRGASTDTQYF
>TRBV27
CASSSTRDGRYGYTF
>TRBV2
CASSALSGGPNEQFF
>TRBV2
CASNGQGGNQPQHF
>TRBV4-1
CASSQGDDEQFF
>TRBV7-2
CASSLPRSEAFF
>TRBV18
CASSPPGTGDNYGYTF
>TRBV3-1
CASSQWTSIDF